Listed below are T cell receptor beta chains from one sample, sequenced in a study of shared clonotypes between healthy human individuals. Only in-frame clones appear in the TCRdb table, and some are missing; sequencing was by immunoSEQ multiplex PCR. Of approximately 700,000 clones in the sample, 60% to 75% were seen once. The sequenced material came from memory CD4+ T cells sorted from blood. The receptors were sampled from a woman aged 25 to 39 in good health. Both conserved end residues are part of each CDR3. Clone size is given for some rows only: seen once, a few or many times, or a class if the clone is expanded.

v_call	cdr3_length	clone_size	cdr3_aa
TRBV7-2	18	few	CASSPGGTSEYYTDTQYF
TRBV28	17	few	CASGRTHFRANNQPQHF
TRBV28	14	-	CASSLGDGTYEQYF
TRBV10-3	13	once	CAISEGRYYGYTF
TRBV4-2	15	-	CASSQDPPSPPEQFF
TRBV10-2	14	few	CASRAQGSGTEAFF
TRBV7-9	15	once	CATPDGSPSGNTIYF
TRBV11-2	13	-	CASSRVLNTEAFF
TRBV28	15	once	CASSLRGTGGYEQYF
TRBV5-6	16	once	CASSLLGQGMSYEQYF
TRBV11-2	11	-	CASSRAGKLFF
TRBV28	17	-	CASSAGGAPLFGTEAFF
TRBV5-6	16	-	CASSFYGDLGQETQYF
TRBV19	15	few	CASSPGLAGRFEQYF
TRBV7-9	14	-	CASSLGQVGGELFF
TRBV15	15	few	CATSKDPVGSTEAFF
TRBV27	16	-	CASSQRLADSTDTQYF
TRBV18	15	once	CASSPPNRGGTEAFF
TRBV7-2	14	-	CASSSRVGDYGYTF
TRBV9	16	-	CASSVGVSEATGELFF
TRBV5-4	12	-	CASSFFNSPLHF
TRBV7-9	15	-	CASSLDAGTGQPQHF
TRBV9	15	-	CASSSAGPNTDTQYF
TRBV7-3	16	-	CASSAVRTFNTGELFF
TRBV5-6	16	-	CASSLLGQPFSYEQYF
TRBV11-2	13	-	CASSLVPNTEAFF
TRBV6-1	12	-	CASSDLTTRQYF
TRBV15	12	-	CATSREVGEQYF
TRBV29-1	17	-	CSARRDRGGTAKNIQYF
TRBV6-1	13	-	CASKTGRNTEAFF
TRBV4-1	21	-	CASSQDPFGTRGILAKNIQYF
TRBV2	15	-	CASSPPETTTDTQYF
TRBV7-2	15	-	CASSSWTSGTGELFF
TRBV7-2	16	-	CASSLGSRHSGNTIYF
TRBV6-1	13	-	CASSGQPVDIQYF
TRBV7-4	17	-	CASSSLAGQGVLGGYTF
TRBV27	12	few	CATGSKQETQYF
TRBV27	15	-	CASSPRPTETGELFF
TRBV27	16	few	CASSLAGLAGGREQFF
TRBV13	15	few	CASSLGAGGVYEQYF
TRBV18	16	-	CASSPGQRAGPWGYTF
TRBV15	15	-	CATSRVSGRGSPLHF
TRBV7-5	16	-	CVRSSHRGISTDTQYF